The clone carrying this T cell receptor beta chain has ten or more counts. This specimen comes from a study of T-cell reconstitution after alpha-beta-depleted transplantation in children. Molecular barcoding with unique molecular identifiers was used for the TCRbeta library. TCRdb fed the PCR reads into MiXCR, producing one record per CDR3 protein. The sample holds around 400,000 distinct CDR3 sequences, roughly 22% seen once. With V trimmed by 6 bases and J by 4 bases, 7 bases remained unmatched. CDR3 length: 15 residues. Per the germline V gene, CDR1 is MNHEY and CDR2 is SMNVEV (reference sequence).

The clonotype originates from a human donor who donated a stem cell graft to a child with acute myeloid leukemia. The chain recombines TRBV27 with TRBJ2-7; the match to TRBD2 covers 12 bases. This specimen was PBMCs from the stem cell graft donor, taken from the stem cell graft. The CDR3 region is CASRKLAGGQYEQYF. Written as DNA, the CDR3 is TGTGCCAGCAGGAAACTAGCGGGAGGACAATACGAGCAGTACTTC.